The 4 T cell receptor beta chains in this list originate from one sample, sequenced in a study of blood T cells in healthy people across ages. Next came a second PCR, run for about 7 to 11 cycles, which used a sample-barcoded 5' primer along with a J-beta primer mix. Via MiXCR, TCRdb re-called the 5' RACE reads, giving one row per CDR3 protein. The sample has about 630,000 distinct CDR3 sequences, around 21% seen once. The sequenced sample consisted of blood. These receptors were obtained from a man in his sixties or seventies in good health.

The table lists this clonotype with a few counts. This chain joins TRBV4-1 and TRBJ2-1, with 7 bases fitting TRBD1. Per the germline V gene, CDR1 is MGHRA and CDR2 is YSYEKL. CDR3 length: 15 residues. V shed 3 bases and J 8 bases; nucleotides not matched to a gene: 10. The CDR3 sequence is CASSQRTGWIYEQFF. The CDR3 DNA reads as TGCGCCAGCAGCCAGAGGACAGGCTGGATCTATGAGCAGTTCTTC.

This clonotype has a count of ten or more. The J gene is TRBJ2-5, the V gene TRBV9; 11 bases fit TRBD1. The CDR3 sequence is 15 residues long. CDR1 is SGDLS and CDR2 is YYNGEE in the germline V gene. V shed 5 bases and J 1 base; nucleotides not matched to a gene: 4. Here the CDR3 reads CASSVGTGGQETQYF. The CDR3 coding sequence is TGTGCCAGCAGTGTCGGGACAGGGGGCCAAGAGACCCAGTACTTC.

This chain uses TRBV28 with TRBJ1-4; D gene ambiguous. Trimming removed 9 bases from V and 0 bases from J, with 8 bases in between. Germline V gene data show CDR1 as MDHEN and CDR2 as SYDVKM. The CDR3 contains 13 residues. The CDR3 DNA sequence: TGTGCCAGTTACTTATCAACTAATGAAAAACTGTTTTTT. It translates to CASYLSTNEKLFF.

The rearrangement uses TRBV28 and TRBJ2-1; possibly TRBD1 for D (5 bases). V was cut by 6 bases and J by 2 bases, with 14 bases left in between. The CDR3 is 15 amino acids. The germline V gene encodes CDR1 MDHEN and CDR2 SYDVKM. CDR3 sequence reads: CASSPASGPYNEQFF. CDR3 in DNA: TGTGCCAGCAGCCCGGCTTCAGGGCCCTACAATGAGCAGTTCTTC.